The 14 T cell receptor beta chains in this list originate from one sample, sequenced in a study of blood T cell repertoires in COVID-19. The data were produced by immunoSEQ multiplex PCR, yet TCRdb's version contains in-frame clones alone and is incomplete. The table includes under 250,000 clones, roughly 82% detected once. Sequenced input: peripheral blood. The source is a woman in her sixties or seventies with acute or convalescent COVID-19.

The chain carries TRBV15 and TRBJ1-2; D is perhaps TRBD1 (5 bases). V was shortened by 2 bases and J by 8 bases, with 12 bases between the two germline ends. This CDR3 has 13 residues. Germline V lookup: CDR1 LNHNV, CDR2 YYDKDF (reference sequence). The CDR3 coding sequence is TGTGCCACCAGCAGACTCGCGGGGGTCGGCTACACCTTC. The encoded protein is CATSRLAGVGYTF.

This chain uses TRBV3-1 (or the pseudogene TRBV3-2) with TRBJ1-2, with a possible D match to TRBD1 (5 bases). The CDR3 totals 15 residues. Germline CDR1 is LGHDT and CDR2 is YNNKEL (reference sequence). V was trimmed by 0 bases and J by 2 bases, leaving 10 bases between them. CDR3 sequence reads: CASSQDPDRNYGYTF. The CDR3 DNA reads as TGTGCCAGCAGCCAAGACCCAGACAGAAACTATGGCTACACCTTC.

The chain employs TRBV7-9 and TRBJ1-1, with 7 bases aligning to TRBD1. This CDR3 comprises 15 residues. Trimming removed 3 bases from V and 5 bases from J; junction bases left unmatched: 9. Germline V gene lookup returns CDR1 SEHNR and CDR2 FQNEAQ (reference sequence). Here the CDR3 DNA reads TGTGCCAGCAGCTTCCAGGGAACAGGGGTGACTGAAGCTTTCTTT. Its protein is CASSFQGTGVTEAFF.

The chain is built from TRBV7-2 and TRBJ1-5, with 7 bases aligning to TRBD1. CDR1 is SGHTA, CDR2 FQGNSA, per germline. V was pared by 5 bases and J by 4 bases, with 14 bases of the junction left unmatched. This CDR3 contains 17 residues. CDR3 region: CASSPTLPRGENQPQHF. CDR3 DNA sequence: TGTGCCAGCAGCCCCACCCTCCCCAGGGGGGAGAATCAGCCCCAGCATTTT.

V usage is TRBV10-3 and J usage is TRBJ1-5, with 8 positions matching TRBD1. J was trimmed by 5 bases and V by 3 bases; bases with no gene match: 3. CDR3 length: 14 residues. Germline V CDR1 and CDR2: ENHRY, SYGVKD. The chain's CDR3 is CAISDGQGYQPQHF. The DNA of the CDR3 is TGTGCCATCAGTGATGGACAGGGCTATCAGCCCCAGCATTTT.

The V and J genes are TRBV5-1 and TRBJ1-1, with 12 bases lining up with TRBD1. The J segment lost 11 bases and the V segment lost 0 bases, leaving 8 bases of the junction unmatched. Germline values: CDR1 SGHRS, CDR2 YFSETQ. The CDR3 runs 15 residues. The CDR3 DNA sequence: TGCGCCAGCAGCTTGGCTGCGGGACAGGGGGCAGCGGCTTTCTTT. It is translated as CASSLAAGQGAAAFF. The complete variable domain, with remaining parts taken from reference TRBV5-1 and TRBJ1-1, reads KAGVTQTPRYLIKTRGQQVTLSCSPISGHRSVSWYQQTPGQGLQFLFEYFSETQRNKGNFPGRFSGRQFSNSRSEMNVSTLELGDSALYLCASSLAAGQGAAAFFGQGTRLTVV.

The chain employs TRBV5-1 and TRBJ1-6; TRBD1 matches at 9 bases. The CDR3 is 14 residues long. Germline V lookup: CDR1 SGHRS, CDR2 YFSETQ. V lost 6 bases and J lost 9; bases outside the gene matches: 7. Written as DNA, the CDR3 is TGCGCCAGCAAACGGGACAGGGTTAGTTCACCCCTCCACTTT. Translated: CASKRDRVSSPLHF.

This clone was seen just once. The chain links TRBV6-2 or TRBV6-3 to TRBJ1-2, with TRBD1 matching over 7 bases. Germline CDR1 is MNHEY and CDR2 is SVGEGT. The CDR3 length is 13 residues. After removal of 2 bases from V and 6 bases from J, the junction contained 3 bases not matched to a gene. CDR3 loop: CASSYLTGNGYTF. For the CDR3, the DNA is TGTGCCAGCAGTTACCTGACAGGGAATGGCTACACCTTC.

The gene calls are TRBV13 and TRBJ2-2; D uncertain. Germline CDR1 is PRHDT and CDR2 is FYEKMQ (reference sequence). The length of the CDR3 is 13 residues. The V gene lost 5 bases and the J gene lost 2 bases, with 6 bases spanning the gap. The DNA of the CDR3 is TGTGCCAGCAGCCACTCAAACACCGGGGAGCTGTTTTTT. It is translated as CASSHSNTGELFF.

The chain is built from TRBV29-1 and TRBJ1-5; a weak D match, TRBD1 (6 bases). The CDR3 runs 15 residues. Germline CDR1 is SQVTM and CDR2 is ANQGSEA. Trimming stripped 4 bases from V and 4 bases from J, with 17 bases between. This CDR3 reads CSVVIVGRGNQPQHF. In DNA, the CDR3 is TGCAGCGTTGTAATAGTAGGTAGGGGGAATCAGCCCCAGCATTTT.

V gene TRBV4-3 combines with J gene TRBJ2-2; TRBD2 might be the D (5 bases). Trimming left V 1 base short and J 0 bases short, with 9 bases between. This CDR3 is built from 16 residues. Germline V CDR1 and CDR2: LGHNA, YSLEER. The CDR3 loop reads CASSQVYGTNTGELFF. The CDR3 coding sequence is TGCGCCAGCAGCCAAGTTTACGGGACGAACACCGGGGAGCTGTTTTTT.

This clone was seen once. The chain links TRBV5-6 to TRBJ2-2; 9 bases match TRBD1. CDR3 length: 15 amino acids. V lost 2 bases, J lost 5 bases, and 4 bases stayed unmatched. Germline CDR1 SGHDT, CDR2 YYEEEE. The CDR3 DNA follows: TGTGCCAGCAGCTTTACAGGGGGCGCGACCGGGGAGCTGTTTTTT. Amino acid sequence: CASSFTGGATGELFF.

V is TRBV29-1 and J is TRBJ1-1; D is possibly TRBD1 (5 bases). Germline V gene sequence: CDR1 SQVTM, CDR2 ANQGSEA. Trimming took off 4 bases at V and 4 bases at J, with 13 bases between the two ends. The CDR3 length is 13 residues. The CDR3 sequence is CSVAPGLGTEAFF. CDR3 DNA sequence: TGCAGCGTTGCTCCAGGGTTGGGCACTGAAGCTTTCTTT. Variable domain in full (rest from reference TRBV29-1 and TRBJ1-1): SAVISQKPSRDICQRGTSLTIQCQVDSQVTMMFWYRQQPGQSLTLIATANQGSEATYESGFVIDKFPISRPNLTFSTLTVSNMSPEDSSIYLCSVAPGLGTEAFFGQGTRLTVV.

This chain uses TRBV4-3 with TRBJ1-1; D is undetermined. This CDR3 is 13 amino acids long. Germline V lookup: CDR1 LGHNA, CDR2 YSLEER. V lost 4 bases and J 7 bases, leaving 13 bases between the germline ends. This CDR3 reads CASSRYTGSEAFF. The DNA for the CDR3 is TGCGCCAGCAGCCGGTACACCGGGAGTGAAGCTTTCTTT.